This TCR beta chain came from a study of blood T cell repertoires in COVID-19 (dated by TCRdb to 2020 to 2021). Broadly, across the study: Collaborator samples came from the United States, Italy and Spain and covered acute and convalescent phases of COVID-19. The prospective study material was composed of cDNA or gDNA derived from T cells, B-cell-depleted T cells, or PBMCs. Subjects who had been exposed to COVID-19, were actively infected with it, or had recovered from it provided the deeply sampled blood TCRbeta repertoires that made up the dataset. A freely available public database, intended as a resource for researchers studying the immune response to SARS-CoV-2, is where the repertoires were released. Samples were obtained from the ongoing ImmuneRACE study (first 160 participants) and from 950 to 1,500 subjects provided by 6 global collaborators. The sample metadata nearly always contained a de-identified subject ID, COVID-19 status, age in years and sex. Where available, HLA class I and class II types were obtained from metadata supplied by the sample provider rather than from assay-based typing. On the study overall, not on this receptor specifically: The amount of clinical and demographic metadata varied by source and participant and was provided uncurated.

In its sample, this clone was seen a few times. No antigen is known for it. The sample holds no much larger clone one base away, and base qualities are not on file. TCRbeta CDR3 regions were amplified from genomic DNA by means of the immunoSEQ Assay, a bias-controlled multiplex PCR. In the source study's methods: Nucleated cell counts per sample were estimated from amplification of reference gene primers within the assay. To quantify the absolute abundance of each unique TCRbeta CDR3 rearrangement, sequence reads were collapsed and filtered. For each sample, productive Simpson clonality was calculated by taking the square root of Simpson's diversity index across productive rearrangements. TCRdb carries this immuneACCESS record with in-frame sequences only. Its versions omit some clonotypes, under half of them owing to an unresolved V gene in the studies checked, with the rest unexplained. V and J calls and clone size are those listed in that table; D and trimming were worked out from the DNA. For this sample the table gives roughly 230,000 clones, of which nearly 90% were detected only once. The ten largest account for around 2.3% of the sample.

One collaborating source in Seattle enrolled patients during active infection and followed them longitudinally through the course of disease. Each collaborating institution followed its own protocols to collect whole blood in K2EDTA tubes. Collaborator samples were shipped for TCRbeta analysis as frozen whole blood, isolated PBMCs, or DNA extracted from either sample type. The clonotype comes from a woman in her sixties with COVID-19, enrolled during active disease. The sequencing input was peripheral blood.

The CDR3 is CASSLRTQGAFGANVLTF. The sequence in DNA is TGTGCCAGCAGCCTTCGGACACAGGGGGCGTTTGGGGCCAACGTCCTGACTTTC. In this chain, TRBV7-2 is recombined with TRBJ2-6, with 9 junctional bases fitting TRBD1. From V the trimming removes 5 bases and from J it removes 3 bases, while the gene matches leave 11 bases of the junction unaccounted for. The germline V gene sets CDR1 to SGHTA and CDR2 to FQGNSA. CDR3 length: 18 amino acids, cysteine to phenylalanine. Only the CDR3 DNA stays, 54 bases, in frame from base 1. With the portions outside the CDR3 filled from the reference TRBV7-2 and TRBJ2-6 genes, the complete variable region becomes GAGVSQSPSNKVTEKGKDVELRCDPISGHTALYWYRQSLGQGLEFLIYFQGNSAPDKSGLPSDRFSAERTGGSVSTLTIQRTQQEDSAVYLCASSLRTQGAFGANVLTFGAGSRLTVL.